This TCR beta chain is drawn from a study of metastatic and nonmetastatic thyroid tumors. Study as a whole: Repertoires of blood and of tissue (tumor or nodule) from malignant and benign thyroid patients were compared. Overall study results and limits: Reports indicated that malignant thyroid tumors showed significantly higher TCR beta diversity than benign nodules did, in blood and tumor.

Per the study methods: CDR3 was compared across clinicopathological groups, and the resulting differences were used to build a distant-metastasis classifier for papillary thyroid cancer. TCRdb reassembled clones from the PCR reads with MiXCR. These V and J calls derive from TCRdb rather than the authors' analysis. The repertoire holds around 18,000 clones, with around 13% as singletons. No patient had received any treatment before thyroid surgery. This clone has a count of ten or more. Its antigen is still unknown. The CDR3 totals 14 residues. Germline CDR1 reads SGHRS; CDR2 reads YFSETQ. V lost 0 bases to trimming and J lost 2 bases, with 8 bases between them.

This sequence joins TRBV5-1 and TRBJ2-5; possibly TRBD1 for D (5 bases). Sample: blood. This clonotype originated in a female donor with papillary thyroid cancer or a benign thyroid nodule (not recorded which). Some clones in this sample may be carry-over from other donors' samples. The CDR3 region is CASSLGGRQETQYF. CDR3 coding DNA: TGCGCCAGCAGCTTGGGGGGCCGTCAAGAGACCCAGTACTTC.